Listed below are T cell receptor beta chains from one sample, sequenced in a study of OX40 agonist ivuxolimab in advanced cancers. Data came from immunoSEQ multiplex PCR; TCRdb stores just in-frame clones and leaves some out. The repertoire has tens of thousands of clones, about 86% of them found once; the top ten carry approximately 3%. The material was CD4+ or CD8+ T cells sorted from blood, obtained in a trial of the OX40 agonist ivuxolimab. All receptors derive from an adult with an advanced solid tumor such as melanoma, head and neck, liver or kidney cancer. CDR3s include the opening cysteine and the closing phenylalanine or tryptophan. A D gene is named only where the DNA matches it firmly. Clone sizes are given selectively: once, few, many, or a class where the clone is expanded.

d_gene,v_gene,j_gene,abundance,CDR3aa,CDR3nt
.,TRBV4-2,TRBJ2-5,.,CASSQTTGQETQYF,TGTGCCAGCAGCCAGACGACAGGCCAAGAGACCCAGTACTTC
TRBD2,TRBV5-4,TRBJ2-5,.,CASSLETSGGTLQETQYF,TGTGCCAGCAGCTTGGAAACTAGCGGGGGCACTCTCCAAGAGACCCAGTACTTC
.,TRBV4-2,TRBJ2-7,.,CASSQERYDSYEQYF,TGTGCCAGCAGCCAGGAGCGGTATGACAGCTACGAGCAGTACTTC
.,TRBV19,TRBJ1-1,.,CASSLMWRVGTEAFF,TGTGCCAGTAGTTTAATGTGGAGGGTAGGCACTGAAGCTTTCTTT
.,TRBV12-5,TRBJ1-2,.,CASGLTRGGYGYTF,TGTGCTAGTGGTTTGACGAGGGGGGGCTATGGCTACACCTTC
TRBD2,TRBV7-8,TRBJ2-1,.,CASSPGEGMYNEQFF,TGTGCCAGCTCCCCCGGGGAGGGGATGTACAATGAGCAGTTCTTC
.,TRBV11-3,TRBJ1-1,.,CASSLEGSRAGAFF,TGTGCCAGCAGCTTAGAGGGTAGCAGGGCGGGAGCTTTCTTT
.,TRBV5-1,TRBJ2-3,.,CASSLEGTRTDTQYF,TGCGCCAGCAGCTTGGAGGGAACCCGCACAGATACGCAGTATTTT
.,TRBV7-3,TRBJ1-1,.,CASSLTGGTEAFF,TGTGCCAGCAGCCTCACAGGAGGCACTGAAGCTTTCTTT
TRBD2,TRBV2,TRBJ2-7,.,CASSGLAGVPYEQYF,TGTGCCAGCAGTGGACTAGCGGGGGTACCCTACGAGCAGTACTTC
TRBD1,TRBV7-2,TRBJ2-2,few,CASSVVDRGELFF,TGTGCCAGCAGCGTCGTAGACAGGGGAGAACTGTTTTTT
.,TRBV27,TRBJ1-2,.,CASGYREPIYGYTF,TGTGCCAGCGGGTACAGGGAGCCTATCTATGGCTACACCTTC
TRBD1,TRBV5-8,TRBJ1-5,.,CASSGQSDRGVRSNQPQHF,TGTGCCAGCAGCGGGCAATCGGACAGGGGAGTTCGTAGCAATCAGCCCCAGCATTTT
.,TRBV19,TRBJ2-2,once,CASSGRETMGGELFF,TGTGCCAGTAGTGGCCGGGAAACCATGGGCGGGGAGCTGTTTTTT
.,TRBV6-5,TRBJ1-5,.,CASSPSGSNQPQHF,TGTGCCAGCAGCCCGAGTGGTAGCAATCAGCCCCAGCATTTT
.,TRBV25-1,TRBJ2-7,.,CASSDGRIYYEQYF,TGTGCCAGCAGCGATGGACGGATATACTACGAGCAGTACTTC
.,TRBV7-3,TRBJ2-1,few,CASSLEGSNEQFF,TGTGCCAGCAGCTTGGAGGGGTCGAATGAGCAGTTCTTC
.,TRBV27,TRBJ2-1,.,CASSSRKGRGWDEQFF,TGTGCCAGCAGTTCCAGGAAGGGCCGGGGATGGGATGAGCAGTTCTTC
TRBD1,TRBV7-2,TRBJ2-5,.,CASSLPWTGLMETQYF,TGTGCCAGCAGCTTACCCTGGACAGGATTGATGGAGACCCAGTACTTC
.,TRBV7-2,TRBJ1-2,.,CASSLPTRTNPRDYGYTF,TGTGCCAGCAGCTTACCGACGAGGACAAACCCCAGGGACTATGGCTACACCTTC
.,TRBV11-3,TRBJ2-7,.,CASSLYDDTTTYEQYF,TGTGCCAGCAGCTTATATGACGACACCACGACCTACGAGCAGTACTTC
.,TRBV4-1,TRBJ1-1,once,CASSEEGTWIMNTEAFF,TGCGCCAGCAGTGAAGAGGGGACTTGGATTATGAACACTGAAGCTTTCTTT
.,TRBV6-6,TRBJ1-4,.,CASRIVRGGGEKLFF,TGTGCCAGCAGGATCGTTCGGGGCGGAGGTGAAAAACTGTTTTTT
TRBD2,TRBV9,TRBJ2-6,.,CASSVAGGGLSGANVLTF,TGTGCCAGCAGCGTAGCTGGCGGGGGGCTCTCTGGGGCCAACGTCCTGACTTTC
.,TRBV19,TRBJ2-6,.,CASSTTGANVLTF,TGTGCCAGTAGTACCACTGGGGCCAACGTCCTGACTTTC
TRBD1,TRBV7-8,TRBJ1-2,.,CASSPGQGAFFGGYTF,TGTGCCAGCAGCCCGGGACAGGGGGCTTTCTTTGGTGGCTACACCTTC
.,TRBV7-6,TRBJ2-7,.,CASSLFTGRASEQYF,TGTGCCAGCAGTTTATTTACAGGTAGGGCGAGCGAGCAGTACTTC
.,TRBV7-3,TRBJ1-3,.,CASSPALGNTIYF,TGTGCCAGCAGCCCCGCCCTTGGAAACACCATATATTTT
TRBD1,TRBV7-8,TRBJ1-1,.,CASSLAGTATEAFF,TGTGCCAGCAGCTTAGCGGGGACAGCCACTGAAGCTTTCTTT
.,TRBV7-2,TRBJ2-2,.,CASSLGTGRNTGELFF,TGTGCCAGCAGCTTAGGGACGGGGCGCAACACCGGGGAGCTGTTTTTT
.,TRBV18,TRBJ1-1,few,CASSPSGGAGGSEAFF,TGTGCCAGCTCACCGAGTGGGGGGGCAGGAGGTTCTGAAGCTTTCTTT
.,TRBV5-1,TRBJ2-1,.,CASNPGRHNEQFF,TGCGCCAGCAACCCGGGGCGTCACAATGAGCAGTTCTTC
.,TRBV7-2,TRBJ2-1,.,CASSPRGTGSYNEQFF,TGTGCCAGCAGTCCCCGAGGGACGGGCTCCTACAATGAGCAGTTCTTC
TRBD1,TRBV12-5,TRBJ2-7,.,CASGFISGQGAVYEQYF,TGTGCTAGTGGTTTCATTTCGGGACAGGGGGCAGTCTACGAGCAGTACTTC
.,TRBV15,TRBJ1-3,.,CATSRGPPGRSGNTIYF,TGTGCCACCAGCAGAGGCCCCCCGGGACGCTCTGGAAACACCATATATTTT
TRBD1,TRBV2,TRBJ1-6,few,CASRGQAWDSPLHF,TGTGCCAGCAGGGGACAGGCCTGGGATTCACCCCTCCACTTT
TRBD1,TRBV19,TRBJ2-7,.,CASSLGTGVRYEQYF,TGTGCCAGTAGCTTGGGGACAGGAGTAAGGTACGAGCAGTACTTC
.,TRBV9,TRBJ2-3,.,CASSPPTPADTQYF,TGTGCCAGCAGCCCCCCCACCCCGGCGGATACGCAGTATTTT
.,TRBV7-9,TRBJ2-7,.,CASSQDYEQYF,TGTGCCAGCAGCCAGGACTACGAGCAGTACTTC
.,TRBV28,TRBJ1-6,.,CASSSSAGEGPLHF,TGTGCCAGCAGTTCCAGTGCGGGGGAAGGACCCCTCCACTTT
TRBD2,TRBV6-1,TRBJ2-7,.,CASSAHLLAGYEQYF,TGTGCCAGCAGTGCGCACCTACTAGCGGGGTACGAGCAGTACTTC
TRBD2,TRBV18,TRBJ2-5,.,CASSPPLQGLAGPQTQYF,TGTGCCAGCTCACCACCCCTCCAGGGACTAGCGGGTCCCCAGACCCAGTACTTC
.,TRBV6-6,TRBJ1-2,few,CASSYGEGSHGYTF,TGTGCCAGCAGTTACGGAGAGGGAAGTCATGGCTACACCTTC
TRBD2,TRBV7-9,TRBJ2-5,.,CASREGWGGETQYF,TGTGCCAGCCGAGAAGGTTGGGGGGGAGAGACCCAGTACTTC
.,TRBV6-6,TRBJ1-2,.,CASSYSENSNYGYTF,TGTGCCAGCAGTTACTCGGAGAACTCTAACTATGGCTACACCTTC
TRBD1,TRBV6-7,TRBJ1-5,few,CASRGQGPPQHF,TGTGCCAGCAGAGGACAGGGTCCGCCCCAGCATTTT
TRBD1,TRBV7-9,TRBJ1-2,.,CASTPDRGRASNYGYTF,TGTGCCAGCACCCCAGACAGGGGTCGCGCATCTAACTATGGCTACACCTTC
TRBD1,TRBV5-1,TRBJ2-3,.,CASSLQGAGTDTQYF,TGCGCCAGCAGCTTGCAGGGGGCCGGCACAGATACGCAGTATTTT
.,TRBV7-9,TRBJ2-1,.,CASSLVRGAFHNEQFF,TGTGCCAGCAGCTTAGTCCGGGGGGCCTTCCACAATGAGCAGTTCTTC
.,TRBV11-2,TRBJ2-3,.,CASGITGHPTDTQYF,TGTGCCAGCGGCATAACGGGACACCCCACAGATACGCAGTATTTT
.,TRBV11-2,TRBJ2-1,.,CASSSQQTRHNEQFF,TGTGCCAGCAGCAGCCAACAGACTAGACACAATGAGCAGTTCTTC
TRBD1,TRBV19,TRBJ2-7,few,CATSGQGRGEQYF,TGTGCCACCTCCGGACAGGGCAGGGGAGAGCAGTACTTC
.,TRBV14,TRBJ2-7,few,CASSQDLASYEQYF,TGTGCCAGCAGCCAAGATCTAGCATCCTACGAGCAGTACTTC
TRBD1,TRBV27,TRBJ1-1,few,CASRVGQGTEAFF,TGTGCCAGCAGAGTGGGACAGGGCACTGAAGCTTTCTTT
.,TRBV19,TRBJ2-1,.,CASTGSIEQFF,TGTGCCAGCACAGGGTCAATTGAGCAGTTCTTC
TRBD2,TRBV5-1,TRBJ2-1,once,CASSLEGLAGGREQFF,TGCGCCAGCAGCTTGGAGGGGCTAGCGGGCGGACGGGAGCAGTTCTTC